The present T cell receptor (beta chain) was sequenced within a study of graft-versus-host responses after intestinal transplantation. At the level of the study: Uniformly, recipients were administered anti-thymocyte globulin induction with subsequent tacrolimus and steroids for roughly three years. Findings and limits, study-wide: Present in recipient marrow, GvH clones included some that appeared first in ileum or blood. Graft-donor T cell macrochimerism in patients accompanied high graft-versus-host to host-versus-graft clonal ratios in allografts.

Comment on this clone: Its cognate antigen is unknown.

Repertoires were generated with immunoSEQ multiplex PCR, while TCRdb's copy carries only in-frame clones and drops some. The data show 80,000 to 100,000 clones, roughly 90% seen once. In germline, CDR1 is GTSNPN, CDR2 SVGIG (reference sequence). The CDR3 is made up of 13 amino acids. Trimming left V 2 bases short and J 4 bases short, with 11 bases between. The TCR comes from a human donor who received an intestinal transplant. This rearrangement joins TRBV30 to TRBJ2-5, with D possibly TRBD1 on 5 matching bases. The sample here was unstimulated CD4+ T cells sorted from spleen or lymph node cells, taken before intestinal transplant. CDR3 residues: CAWSTGVIETQYF. The CDR3 nucleotides read TGTGCCTGGAGTACAGGAGTAATAGAGACCCAGTACTTC.